The 28 T cell receptor beta chains below come from one sample, sequenced in a study of T-cell memory formation after mild COVID-19. Via MiXCR, TCRdb re-called the 5' RACE reads, giving one row per CDR3 protein. In the table there are about 84,000 distinct CDR3 sequences, 11% to 15% of which are singletons. The sample comprised PBMCs or a T cell subset sorted from them (not recorded which). Receptors were obtained from an adult woman who had mild COVID-19 (a few samples of this study predate the infection). Cell type and time point are not known.

This clonotype showed up just a few times. V usage is TRBV20-1 and J usage is TRBJ1-1; 7 positions agree with TRBD1. Germline V CDR1 and CDR2: DFQATT, SNEGSKA (reference sequence). V lost 3 bases, J lost 9 bases, and 4 bases stayed unmatched. The CDR3 spans 11 residues. The CDR3 nucleotides are TGCAGTGCTAGCCAGGACAGGAAAGCTTTCTTT. It codes for CSASQDRKAFF.

This chain links TRBV7-2 with TRBJ2-1; 12 bases fit TRBD2. CDR1 is SGHTA, CDR2 FQGNSA, per germline. The CDR3 is 17 amino acids. Germline trimming cut 2 bases from V and 3 bases from J; bases unmatched to any gene: 5. The CDR3 DNA is TGTGCCAGCAGCTTACCGGGGACTAGCGGGTACTACAATGAGCAGTTCTTC. Its protein product is CASSLPGTSGYYNEQFF.

The rearrangement links TRBV6-6 to TRBJ1-2, with TRBD1 matching 8 bases. The CDR3 extends over 16 amino acids. CDR1 is MNHNY, CDR2 SVGAGI, per germline (reference sequence). V trimming: 0 bases; J trimming: 4 bases; junction bases outside the gene matches: 7. CDR3 sequence reads: CASSYSMTGETYGYTF. The CDR3 DNA sequence: TGTGCCAGCAGTTACTCAATGACAGGGGAAACCTATGGCTACACCTTC.

This clonotype was seen only a few times. The chain couples TRBV20-1 to TRBJ2-5; perhaps TRBD1 as D (6 bases). Germline V gives CDR1 DFQATT, CDR2 SNEGSKA (reference sequence). CDR3 length: 14 amino acids. Trimming removed 5 bases from V and 5 bases from J, with 18 bases in between. The CDR3 DNA sequence: TGCAGTGCTCGGAGGAATCAGGGGCTGGAGACCCAGTACTTC. Translation: CSARRNQGLETQYF.

The rearrangement joins TRBV6-2 or TRBV6-3 to TRBJ2-7, with D unresolved. Trimming shortened V by 8 bases and J by 6 bases, and 8 bases separated the two germline ends. The CDR3 sequence is 10 residues long. Germline lookup yields CDR1 MNHEY and CDR2 SVGEGT. The CDR3 nucleotides read TGTGCCAGCTCAAGTTCCGAGCAGTACTTC. The encoded protein is CASSSSEQYF.

The V gene is TRBV6-5, the J gene TRBJ2-3; D remains unclear. This CDR3 region has 14 residues. Trimming left V 7 bases short and J 4 bases short, with 15 bases between. Germline CDR1 reads MNHEY; CDR2 reads SVGAGI. The CDR3 region is CASMRYQSADTQYF. For the CDR3, the DNA is TGTGCCAGCATGAGATACCAGAGCGCAGATACGCAGTATTTT.

This clonotype was found a few times. The chain carries TRBV7-9 and TRBJ2-1, with D perhaps matching TRBD1 (6 bases). The germline gives CDR1 SEHNR, CDR2 FQNEAQ (reference sequence). This CDR3 comprises 15 residues. V lost 0 bases, J lost 4 bases, and 10 bases lay in between. The CDR3, as DNA: TGTGCCAGCAGCTTAGCACAGGGAATTTACAATGAGCAGTTCTTC. Its protein product is CASSLAQGIYNEQFF.

The chain uses TRBV4-1 and TRBJ2-7; the D is unclear. CDR1 MGHRA and CDR2 YSYEKL come from the germline V gene. Trimming took 4 bases from V and 3 from J, leaving 10 bases between them. CDR3 length: 13 amino acids. CDR3 amino acids: CASSPVMGYEQYF. CDR3 nucleotide sequence: TGCGCCAGCAGCCCGGTAATGGGCTACGAGCAGTACTTC.

This clonotype has more than one count but fewer than ten. V gene TRBV13 combines with J gene TRBJ2-7; D might be TRBD1 or TRBD2, each matching 5 bases. Germline loops: CDR1 PRHDT, CDR2 FYEKMQ (reference sequence). The germline V and J ends were trimmed by 1 base and 2 bases, with 12 bases remaining between them. The CDR3 sequence is 15 residues long. CDR3 protein: CASSLVSAGPYEQYF. The CDR3 DNA is TGTGCCAGCAGCTTAGTTAGCGCAGGGCCCTACGAGCAGTACTTC.

Only a few counts were recorded for this clonotype. The rearrangement links TRBV12-3 or TRBV12-4 to TRBJ1-2; the D is unclear. V lost 1 base to trimming and J lost 2 bases, with 5 bases between them. This CDR3 comprises 13 residues. In DNA, the CDR3 is TGTGCCAGCAGTTTAGTATTGAACTATGGCTACACCTTC. This translates into CASSLVLNYGYTF.

This clonotype was counted only a few times. The chain combines TRBV4-2 with TRBJ2-3, with D unresolved. Trimming removed 7 bases from V and 5 bases from J, with 16 bases in between. CDR3 length: 14 residues. Germline lookup yields CDR1 LGHNA and CDR2 YNFKEQ. CDR3 residues: CASTALGSEDTQYF. The CDR3 DNA is TGTGCCAGCACCGCATTAGGGTCGGAAGATACGCAGTATTTT.

This clonotype was seen a few times. The chain carries TRBV29-1 and TRBJ1-1; tentative D call: TRBD1 (5 bases). V was shortened by 7 bases and J by 7 bases, with 10 bases between the two germline ends. CDR1 SQVTM and CDR2 ANQGSEA come from the germline V gene. This CDR3 is 10 amino acids long. Here the CDR3 reads CSEGTVEAFF. CDR3 bases: TGCAGCGAAGGGACGGTTGAAGCTTTCTTT. Combining the CDR3 with reference TRBV29-1 and TRBJ1-1 gives the whole variable domain SAVISQKPSRDICQRGTSLTIQCQVDSQVTMMFWYRQQPGQSLTLIATANQGSEATYESGFVIDKFPISRPNLTFSTLTVSNMSPEDSSIYLCSEGTVEAFFGQGTRLTVV.

This clonotype was detected a few times. The chain recombines TRBV7-3 with TRBJ2-3; no clear D gene. The germline V and J ends were trimmed by 5 bases and 2 bases, with 8 bases remaining between them. The germline gives CDR1 SGHTA, CDR2 FQGTGA. The CDR3 is 13 residues long. DNA of the CDR3: TGTGCCAGCAGCCGCCTTGACACAGATACGCAGTATTTT. Residues: CASSRLDTDTQYF.

As concerns this clonotype: The DNA is omitted, as the CDR3 cannot be located on it reliably, and the CDR3 follows TCRdb's listing. V is TRBV21-1 and J is TRBJ2-7; TRBD2, the table's D call, was not compared with the DNA. TRBV21-1 is marked as a pseudogene. A total of 17 residues make up the CDR3, ends included. This CDR3 is CASSERRWAGGSYEQYF.

Many counts were recorded for this clonotype. V gene TRBV7-3 combines with J gene TRBJ2-1, with 7 positions matching TRBD1. This CDR3 is 15 amino acids long. Trimming cost V 0 bases and J 4 bases; bases outside gene matches: 3. Germline CDR1 reads SGHTA; CDR2 reads FQGTGA. CDR3 DNA: TGTGCCAGCAGCTTAACGGGGACAGATTACAATGAGCAGTTCTTC. Translating it yields CASSLTGTDYNEQFF.

V usage is TRBV13 and J usage is TRBJ2-7; D gene unclear. The CDR3 loop spans 11 amino acids. Germline values: CDR1 PRHDT, CDR2 FYEKMQ (reference sequence). V was cut by 4 bases and J by 6 bases, with 7 bases left in between. Here the CDR3 reads CASSSLSEQYF. The DNA for the CDR3 is TGTGCCAGCAGCTCTCTTTCCGAGCAGTACTTC.

This clonotype has a handful of counts. The rearrangement links TRBV7-9 to TRBJ2-3; perhaps D is TRBD1 or TRBD2 (7 bases each). Germline-derived CDR1 and CDR2 are SEHNR and FQNEAQ (reference sequence). This CDR3 is 15 amino acids long. The germline V and J ends were trimmed by 4 bases and 4 bases, with 15 bases remaining between them. This chain's CDR3 is CASSSGGGIADTQYF. CDR3 coding DNA: TGTGCCAGCAGCTCAGGGGGGGGAATCGCAGATACGCAGTATTTT.

This clonotype has just a few counts. J is TRBJ1-1 and V is TRBV4-1; D ambiguous. Germline V gives CDR1 MGHRA, CDR2 YSYEKL. This CDR3 is 14 amino acids long. The V end was cut by 0 bases, the J end by 3 bases, with 8 bases between. The CDR3: CASSQDRVDTEAFF. CDR3 sequence (DNA): TGCGCCAGCAGCCAAGATCGGGTGGACACTGAAGCTTTCTTT.

This clonotype has a handful of counts. CDR3 sequence reads: CASSYPDEQYF. The CDR3, as DNA: TGTGCCAGCAGTTATCCCGACGAGCAGTACTTC. J is TRBJ2-7 and V is TRBV6-2 or TRBV6-3; D unclear. Looked up from germline, CDR1 is MNHEY and CDR2 is SVGEGT. Trimming took off 3 bases at V and 5 bases at J, with 5 bases between the two ends. This CDR3 comprises 11 residues.

The rearrangement joins TRBV7-6 to TRBJ2-1; tentatively, D is TRBD2 (5 bases). Trimming removed 1 base from V and 2 bases from J, with 9 bases in between. There are 15 residues in the CDR3. Germline-derived CDR1 and CDR2 are SGHVS and FNYEAQ. The CDR3 DNA sequence: TGTGCCAGCAGCTTAGGGACTGGGACCTACAATGAGCAGTTCTTC. Its protein is CASSLGTGTYNEQFF. Combining the CDR3 with reference TRBV7-6 and TRBJ2-1 gives the whole variable domain GAGVSQSPRYKVTKRGQDVALRCDPISGHVSLYWYRQALGQGPEFLTYFNYEAQQDKSGLPNDRFSAERPEGSISTLTIQRTEQRDSAMYRCASSLGTGTYNEQFFGPGTRLTVL.

This clonotype was detected a few times. V is TRBV5-1 and J is TRBJ2-7; tentative D call: TRBD2 (6 bases). The CDR3 loop spans 17 amino acids. Germline values: CDR1 SGHRS, CDR2 YFSETQ. The V gene lost 4 bases and the J gene lost 2 bases, with 22 bases spanning the gap. The CDR3 DNA is TGCGCCAGCAGCCCGGGGGTACGACCCCCGTTAACCTACGAGCAGTACTTC. It encodes CASSPGVRPPLTYEQYF.

The genes are TRBV7-2 and TRBJ2-7; 11 bases align to TRBD2. The CDR3 has 15 amino acids. V shed 7 bases, J shed 3 bases, and the junction held 8 bases outside the gene matches. Germline CDR1 and CDR2: SGHTA and FQGNSA. CDR3: CASTPTSGVGYEQYF. The CDR3 DNA reads as TGTGCCAGCACCCCGACTAGCGGGGTAGGCTACGAGCAGTACTTC.

The chain is built from TRBV20-1 and TRBJ1-2; TRBD1 agrees at 7 bases. The CDR3 sequence is 13 residues long. With 5 bases clipped from V and 8 bases from J, the junction kept 11 bases outside the gene matches. The V gene's germline CDR1 is DFQATT and CDR2 SNEGSKA (reference sequence). Here the CDR3 DNA reads TGCAGTGCTCCCGCTGACAGGGCTGAAGGCTACACCTTC. Translation gives CSAPADRAEGYTF.

This clonotype was seen a handful of times. The chain has TRBV4-3 and TRBJ2-7; a possible D gene is TRBD2 (6 bases). From germline, CDR1 is LGHNA and CDR2 YSLEER. The CDR3 is 15 residues long. V was clipped by 0 bases and J by 3 bases, with 12 bases between them. CDR3: CASSQDPGLNYEQYF. The CDR3 DNA follows: TGCGCCAGCAGCCAAGATCCCGGACTAAACTACGAGCAGTACTTC.

This clonotype was seen a handful of times. The CDR3 region has the DNA TGCAGCGTTTCTGGGACTACCGACAATGAGCAGTTCTTC. Its protein product is CSVSGTTDNEQFF. This chain joins TRBV29-1 and TRBJ2-1; 7 positions agree with TRBD2. This CDR3 is 13 amino acids long. Germline V gene sequence: CDR1 SQVTM, CDR2 ANQGSEA. The trim removed 5 bases at V and 5 bases at J, leaving 6 bases unmatched.

This clonotype appeared a few times. The V call is TRBV4-1, the J call TRBJ2-1, with 7 bases fitting TRBD2. V dropped 0 bases and J dropped 3; count of bases not matched to a gene: 5. CDR3 length equals 16 residues. CDR1 MGHRA and CDR2 YSYEKL come from the germline V gene. The CDR3 loop reads CASSQERLAIYNEQFF. For the CDR3, the DNA is TGCGCCAGCAGCCAAGAAAGACTAGCTATCTACAATGAGCAGTTCTTC.

V usage is TRBV7-2 and J usage is TRBJ1-2; D not resolved. This CDR3 spans 13 amino acids. The V end lost 2 bases, the J end lost 10 bases, and 14 bases lay between the germline ends. Germline V gene data show CDR1 as SGHTA and CDR2 as FQGNSA. The CDR3 region is CASSLLFGPVYTF. CDR3 coding DNA: TGTGCCAGCAGCTTATTATTCGGTCCGGTCTACACCTTC.

This rearrangement joins TRBV12-3 or TRBV12-4 to TRBJ2-3; perhaps TRBD2 as D (5 bases). V was clipped by 6 bases and J by 2 bases, with 21 bases between them. There are 17 residues in the CDR3. The CDR3 reads CASSPSHRGSNTDTQYF. The CDR3 bases are TGTGCCAGCAGCCCCTCCCATCGGGGAAGTAACACAGATACGCAGTATTTT.